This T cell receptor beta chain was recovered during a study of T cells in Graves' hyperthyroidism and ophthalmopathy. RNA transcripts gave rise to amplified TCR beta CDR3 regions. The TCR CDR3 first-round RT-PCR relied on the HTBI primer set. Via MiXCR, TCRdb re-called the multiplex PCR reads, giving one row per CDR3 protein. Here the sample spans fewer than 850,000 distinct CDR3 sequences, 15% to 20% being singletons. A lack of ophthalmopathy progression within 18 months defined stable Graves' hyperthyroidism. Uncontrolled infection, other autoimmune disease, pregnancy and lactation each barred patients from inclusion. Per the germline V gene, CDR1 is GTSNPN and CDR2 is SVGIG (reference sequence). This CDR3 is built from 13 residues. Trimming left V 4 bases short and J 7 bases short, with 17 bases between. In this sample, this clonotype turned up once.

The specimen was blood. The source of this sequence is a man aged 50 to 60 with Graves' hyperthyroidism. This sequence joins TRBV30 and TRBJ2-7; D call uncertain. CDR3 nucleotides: TGTGCCTGGAATGTACTATTAGCTTATGAGCAGTACTTC. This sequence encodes CAWNVLLAYEQYF. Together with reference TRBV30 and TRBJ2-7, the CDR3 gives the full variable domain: SQTIHQWPATLVQPVGSPLSLECTVEGTSNPNLYWYRQAAGRGLQLLFYSVGIGQISSEVPQNLSASRPQDRQFILSSKKLLLSDSGFYLCAWNVLLAYEQYFGPGTRLTVT.